This is a list of T cell receptor beta chains from one sample in a study of cytomegalovirus exposure and HLA in healthy donors. This table comes from immunoSEQ multiplex PCR, and its TCRdb copy is limited to in-frame clones, with some not included. The table has about 330,000 clones, 70% to 90% seen once. The sequencing sample was made of PBMCs. These receptors were taken from a woman aged 18-29 years in good health and CMV-seronegative. Both conserved end residues are part of each CDR3. The D gene is left open where the match is weak. Clone size appears in some rows only: once, few, many, or a class for an expanded clone.

TRBD2 | NA | TRBJ2-3 | TRBV4-2 | CASSHTGTSNTDTQYF | TGTGCCAGCAGCCATACCGGGACTAGCAACACAGATACGCAGTATTTT
TRBD1 | NA | TRBJ1-2 | TRBV28 | CASSLEDRGLDGYTF | TGTGCCAGCAGTTTAGAGGACAGGGGGCTTGATGGCTACACCTTC
TRBD1 | NA | TRBJ1-1 | TRBV5-1 | CASRETGTVNTEAFF | TGCGCCAGCAGGGAAACCGGGACAGTGAACACTGAAGCTTTCTTT
TRBD1 | few | TRBJ2-7 | TRBV18 | CASSPMVGQGANEQYF | TGTGCCAGCTCACCAATGGTGGGACAGGGGGCTAATGAGCAGTACTTC
NA | NA | TRBJ2-1 | TRBV19 | CASSPRTSPTYNEQFF | TGTGCCAGTAGTCCCCGGACATCCCCGACATACAATGAGCAGTTCTTC
TRBD1 | once | TRBJ1-2 | TRBV18 | CASSAGAGGGYTF | TGTGCCAGCTCGGCGGGGGCAGGGGGCGGCTACACCTTC
TRBD1 | NA | TRBJ1-1 | TRBV28 | CASSLTGKTEAFF | TGTGCCAGCAGTCTGACAGGGAAAACTGAAGCTTTCTTT
TRBD2 | once | TRBJ2-2 | TRBV7-6 | CASSFRPLTSGRISGELFF | TGTGCCAGCAGCTTTAGACCCCTAACTAGCGGGAGGATATCCGGGGAGCTGTTTTTT
TRBD2 | NA | TRBJ2-1 | TRBV9 | CASSGLAGGNEQFF | TGTGCCAGCAGCGGACTAGCGGGAGGCAATGAGCAGTTCTTC
TRBD1 | NA | TRBJ2-7 | TRBV27 | CASSTRPGTGGYEQYF | TGTGCCAGCAGTACAAGGCCCGGGACAGGGGGCTACGAGCAGTACTTC
NA | NA | TRBJ2-3 | TRBV2 | CASSSSTDTQYF | TGTGCCAGCAGTTCATCAACAGATACGCAGTATTTT
NA | NA | TRBJ2-3 | TRBV18 | CASSPLGPDTQYF | TGTGCCAGCTCACCACTTGGGCCAGATACGCAGTATTTT
NA | NA | TRBJ2-2 | TRBV2 | CASKQEVNLGELFF | TGTGCCAGCAAACAGGAAGTGAACCTCGGGGAGCTGTTTTTT